The T cell receptor (beta chain) under discussion was sequenced for a study of T cell responses to AZD1222 COVID-19 vaccine. Notes on the study in general: Among the donors, most were white British and more were female, and clonal diversity was possibly underestimated. Close to half of spike-specific TCRs reportedly recognize unmutated variant regions. Vaccine-associated CD4 TCRs ranged over spike, dominating at 160-218 and 743-854. Spike-specific TCRs gained breadth and depth after people received two AZD1222 doses.

Comment on this clone: Its antigen is unidentified.

Germline V gene data show CDR1 as LNHDA and CDR2 as SQIVND (reference sequence). V lost 5 bases and J lost 0; bases outside the gene matches: 5. The CDR3 is 16 amino acids. This table comes from immunoSEQ multiplex PCR, and its TCRdb copy is limited to in-frame clones, with some not included. The top ten clones hold 1.6% of a sample with some 120,000 clones, 92% of them seen once. The specimen comprised peripheral blood, sampled 28 days after the second AZD1222 dose. This sequence originates from an adult who received the AZD1222 COVID-19 vaccine. The chain carries TRBV19 and TRBJ2-2, with 8 bases matching TRBD2. The CDR3, as DNA: TGTGCCAGTAGTCCTACGGGACTAGCGAACACCGGGGAGCTGTTTTTT. This encodes CASSPTGLANTGELFF.